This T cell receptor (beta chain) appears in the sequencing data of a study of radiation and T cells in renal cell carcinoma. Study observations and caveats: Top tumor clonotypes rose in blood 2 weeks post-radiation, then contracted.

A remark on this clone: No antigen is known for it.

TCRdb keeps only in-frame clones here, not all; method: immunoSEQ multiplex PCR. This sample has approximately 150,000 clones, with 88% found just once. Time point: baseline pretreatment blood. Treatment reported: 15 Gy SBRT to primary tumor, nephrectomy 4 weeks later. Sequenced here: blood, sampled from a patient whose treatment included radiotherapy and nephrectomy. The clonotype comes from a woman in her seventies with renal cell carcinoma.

The CDR3 coding sequence is TGTGCCAGCAGCCCTCGTCCGGGGAGGTCTGAAGCTTTCTTT. Protein product: CASSPRPGRSEAFF. The rearrangement joins TRBV7-2 to TRBJ1-1; D not certain. This CDR3 has 14 amino acids. Between the trimmed V and J ends, which lost 5 bases and 6 bases, there was a span of 16 bases. Germline CDR1 is SGHTA and CDR2 is FQGNSA. Filled out from reference TRBV7-2 and TRBJ1-1, the complete variable domain reads GAGVSQSPSNKVTEKGKDVELRCDPISGHTALYWYRQSLGQGLEFLIYFQGNSAPDKSGLPSDRFSAERTGGSVSTLTIQRTQQEDSAVYLCASSPRPGRSEAFFGQGTRLTVV.